This T cell receptor beta chain was retrieved from a study of beta chain features in type 1 diabetes. After removal of 4 bases from V and 1 base from J, the junction contained 7 bases not matched to a gene. This CDR3 region has 16 residues. Germline lookup yields CDR1 SGHRS and CDR2 YFSETQ. Study conclusions and caveats: In these data, an HLA type influence on TCRB rearrangement remained unresolved. The similarity of naive, central memory and Treg TCRB repertoires appeared greater among patients than among healthy donors.

A word on this clone: Its specificity is unknown.

One heparinised draw, averaging roughly 110 mL, was taken per donor. Reverse transcription of all isolated RNA meant that expressed TCRB transcripts were sequenced. Here immunoSEQ multiplex PCR was the method, and the copy in TCRdb shows in-frame clones only, minus some. The sample includes 130,000 to 150,000 clones, 8.5% to 12% seen only once; the top ten take around 1.4%. V and J are TRBV5-1 and TRBJ2-3; 9 bases agree with TRBD2. Material: naive CD4+ T cells from blood. The receptor was isolated from a man between 18 and 29 years old in good health. The CDR3 bases are TGCGCCAGCAGCGGAATAGCGGGGGCCCGCACAGATACGCAGTATTTT. It codes for CASSGIAGARTDTQYF.